This T cell receptor (beta chain) is drawn from a study of control samples from healthy donors and cancer patients. The germline V gene has CDR1 MNHNS and CDR2 SASEGT. V lost 1 base to trimming and J lost 1 base, with 1 base between them. CDR3 length: 12 residues. Method: immunoSEQ multiplex PCR; TCRdb's copy keeps in-frame clones and lacks some. Here the sample spans 69,000 or so clones, about 94% being singletons. The receptor comes from a woman aged 25 to 39 in good health. V gene TRBV6-1 combines with J gene TRBJ1-2; D gene uncertain. Sequencing input: blood. The CDR3 region is CASSEGNYGYTF. DNA of the CDR3: TGTGCCAGCAGTGAAGGTAACTATGGCTACACCTTC.